These 20 T cell receptor beta chains were sequenced from one sample in a study of blood T cell repertoires in COVID-19. The data were produced by immunoSEQ multiplex PCR, yet TCRdb's version contains in-frame clones alone and is incomplete. The table records 250,000 to 300,000 clones, approximately 93% of them present only once. Sequencing used peripheral blood. These receptor sequences come from a woman aged 30 to 39 with COVID-19, enrolled during active disease.

V and J are TRBV5-1 and TRBJ1-3; no clear D gene. Germline CDR1 SGHRS, CDR2 YFSETQ. The CDR3 runs to 16 residues. The V gene lost 0 bases and the J gene lost 4 bases, with 14 bases spanning the gap. The CDR3 nucleotides are TGCGCCAGCAGCTTGGGTCCACCGGGAACAGGAAACACCATATATTTT. Translating it yields CASSLGPPGTGNTIYF.

The chain employs TRBV6-5 and TRBJ1-5; a weak D match, TRBD1 (6 bases). Germline values: CDR1 MNHEY, CDR2 SVGAGI. V lost 5 bases to trimming and J lost 3 bases, with 14 bases between them. This CDR3 contains 15 residues. CDR3 nucleotide sequence: TGTGCCAGCAGTCAGGCAACAGGGATCAATCAGCCCCAGCATTTT. It encodes CASSQATGINQPQHF.

J is TRBJ2-5 and V is TRBV7-2; TRBD2 matches at 8 bases. The CDR3 is 16 residues long. The junction had 11 bases not matched to a gene; V was cut back by 5 bases and J by 3 bases. Germline loops: CDR1 SGHTA, CDR2 FQGNSA. The CDR3 loop reads CASSQLAGGPEETQYF. CDR3 coding DNA: TGTGCCAGCAGCCAGCTGGCGGGAGGCCCGGAAGAGACCCAGTACTTC.

CDR3 sequence: CASTNQGVSNQPQHF. The CDR3 DNA reads TGTGCCAGCACTAACCAAGGGGTTAGCAATCAGCCCCAGCATTTT. This chain connects TRBV6-5 to TRBJ1-5, with TRBD1 as a possible D gene (5 bases). This CDR3 has 15 residues. Germline CDR1 MNHEY, CDR2 SVGAGI. The V gene lost 7 bases and the J gene lost 0 bases, with 13 bases spanning the gap.

This clone occurred once. The genes are TRBV5-1 and TRBJ1-1; weak D call: TRBD1 (5 bases). CDR1 SGHRS and CDR2 YFSETQ come from the germline V gene. V was shortened by 3 bases and J by 5 bases, with 17 bases between the two germline ends. The CDR3 sequence is 15 residues long. The CDR3 here is CASSSGGGLWTEAFF. CDR3 nucleotides: TGCGCCAGCAGCTCGGGGGGTGGGTTGTGGACTGAAGCTTTCTTT. Combining the CDR3 with reference TRBV5-1 and TRBJ1-1 gives the whole variable domain KAGVTQTPRYLIKTRGQQVTLSCSPISGHRSVSWYQQTPGQGLQFLFEYFSETQRNKGNFPGRFSGRQFSNSRSEMNVSTLELGDSALYLCASSSGGGLWTEAFFGQGTRLTVV.

The J gene is TRBJ2-7, the V gene TRBV3-1 (or the pseudogene TRBV3-2); 9 bases line up with TRBD1. V trimming: 3 bases; J trimming: 6 bases; junction bases outside the gene matches: 3. The CDR3 contains 13 residues. Germline CDR1 is LGHDT and CDR2 is YNNKEL (reference sequence). CDR3 protein: CASSHVQGAEQYF. The CDR3 nucleotides are TGTGCCAGCAGCCATGTACAGGGGGCCGAGCAGTACTTC.

The chain is built from TRBV29-1 and TRBJ1-5; 7 bases line up with TRBD1. The CDR3 has 14 amino acids. The germline V gene has CDR1 SQVTM and CDR2 ANQGSEA. The ends lost 6 bases at V and 5 bases at J; junction bases unmatched: 10. In DNA form, the CDR3 reads TGCAGCGTGTCCGACAGGGCGGATGATCAGCCCCAGCATTTT. Translating it yields CSVSDRADDQPQHF.

The rearrangement uses TRBV5-1 and TRBJ2-3; D might be TRBD2 (6 bases). From germline, CDR1 is SGHRS and CDR2 YFSETQ. Trimming pared 4 bases from V and 3 bases from J, leaving 18 bases between. The CDR3 extends over 16 amino acids. The CDR3 DNA reads as TGCGCCAGCAGCCATGAACCCCAGGGAGGTACAGATACGCAGTATTTT. This sequence encodes CASSHEPQGGTDTQYF.

The V call is TRBV28, the J call TRBJ2-5, with D uncertain. The CDR3 is 15 residues long. Germline V gene sequence: CDR1 MDHEN, CDR2 SYDVKM. The ends were cut back, 2 bases at V and 3 bases at J, with 13 bases in the middle. The CDR3: CASSLMRRIEETQYF. The CDR3 DNA reads TGTGCCAGCAGTTTAATGCGGAGAATCGAAGAGACCCAGTACTTC. The whole variable domain, remainder taken from reference TRBV28 and TRBJ2-5, is DVKVTQSSRYLVKRTGEKVFLECVQDMDHENMFWYRQDPGLGLRLIYFSYDVKMKEKGDIPEGYSVSREKKERFSLILESASTNQTSMYLCASSLMRRIEETQYFGPGTRLLVL.

The genes are TRBV29-1 and TRBJ2-5; 9 bases line up with TRBD2. Germline lookup yields CDR1 SQVTM and CDR2 ANQGSEA. The CDR3 totals 12 residues. V was pared by 4 bases and J by 7 bases, with 4 bases of the junction left unmatched. The CDR3 sequence is CSVGELAGTQYF. DNA of the CDR3: TGCAGCGTTGGGGAACTAGCGGGGACCCAGTACTTC.

V usage is TRBV19 and J usage is TRBJ1-5; D gene unclear. The CDR3 is made up of 13 amino acids. From germline, CDR1 is LNHDA and CDR2 SQIVND (reference sequence). V gave up 9 bases and J gave up 0 bases, with 9 bases separating them. The CDR3 here is CASRRTSNQPQHF. The CDR3 DNA reads TGTGCCAGCCGGAGGACTAGCAATCAGCCCCAGCATTTT.

The V call is TRBV3-1 (or the pseudogene TRBV3-2), the J call TRBJ2-3; D remains ambiguous. This CDR3 has 15 amino acids. V was clipped by 0 bases and J by 0 bases, with 7 bases between them. Germline assignment: CDR1 LGHDT and CDR2 YNNKEL (reference sequence). CDR3 DNA sequence: TGTGCCAGCAGCCAAGAGGGCAGGAGCACAGATACGCAGTATTTT. Translation gives CASSQEGRSTDTQYF.

V gene TRBV19 combines with J gene TRBJ1-1; D ambiguous. V dropped 5 bases and J dropped 7 bases, with 14 bases sitting between them. Germline assignment: CDR1 LNHDA and CDR2 SQIVND (reference sequence). The CDR3 consists of 13 residues. The CDR3 DNA reads as TGTGCCAGTAGTTTGTTCAGTGAAATTGAAGCTTTCTTT. This gives the protein CASSLFSEIEAFF.

The CDR3 region is CASTGGQGNVDRWTQYF. The CDR3, as DNA: TGCGCCAGCACGGGAGGACAGGGCAATGTTGATCGATGGACCCAGTACTTC. This rearrangement joins TRBV5-1 to TRBJ2-5; the D gene is possibly TRBD1 (8 bases). The V gene lost 6 bases and the J gene lost 7 bases, with 28 bases spanning the gap. Germline V gives CDR1 SGHRS, CDR2 YFSETQ. This CDR3 spans 17 amino acids.

This clone was detected once. This chain connects TRBV2 to TRBJ1-4, with D perhaps matching TRBD1 (5 bases). Trimming shortened V by 7 bases and J by 15 bases, and 21 bases separated the two germline ends. The CDR3 loop spans 13 amino acids. The germline gives CDR1 SNHLY, CDR2 FYNNEI. The CDR3 is CASTEIGSGMLFF. The CDR3 bases are TGTGCCAGCACCGAGATCGGGTCAGGGATGTTGTTTTTT.

This chain uses TRBV3-1 (or the pseudogene TRBV3-2) with TRBJ2-6; D unclear. V lost 4 bases and J lost 4, with 14 bases in between. Germline loops: CDR1 LGHDT, CDR2 YNNKEL (reference sequence). CDR3 length: 16 residues. CDR3 coding DNA: TGTGCCAGCAGCCCGACTTCATGGTCCGGGGCCAACGTCCTGACTTTC. Protein: CASSPTSWSGANVLTF.

V is TRBV7-9 and J is TRBJ2-7; D may be TRBD1 (7 bases). V gave up 5 bases and J gave up 0 bases, with 14 bases separating them. Germline CDR1 is SEHNR and CDR2 is FQNEAQ (reference sequence). This CDR3 is built from 15 residues. CDR3 in amino acids: CASSVAGGFSYEQYF. The CDR3 DNA follows: TGTGCCAGCAGCGTCGCAGGGGGGTTCTCCTACGAGCAGTACTTC. The full variable domain, its missing parts supplied by reference TRBV7-9 and TRBJ2-7, is DTGVSQNPRHKITKRGQNVTFRCDPISEHNRLYWYRQTLGQGPEFLTYFQNEAQLEKSRLLSDRFSAERPKGSFSTLEIQRTEQGDSAMYLCASSVAGGFSYEQYFGPGTRLTVT.

V is TRBV27 and J is TRBJ2-1, with 9 bases that match TRBD2. The CDR3 is 16 residues long. Trimming at V came to 5 bases and at J to 2 bases, leaving 7 bases not matched to a gene. Germline values: CDR1 MNHEY, CDR2 SMNVEV (reference sequence). The CDR3, as DNA: TGTGCCAGCAGTGCCCAGACTAGCGGACCCTACAATGAGCAGTTCTTC. Translated: CASSAQTSGPYNEQFF.

The chain couples TRBV28 to TRBJ1-5; TRBD1 matches 10 bases. This CDR3 contains 14 residues. V trimming: 6 bases; J trimming: 6 bases; junction bases outside the gene matches: 5. Germline CDR1 reads MDHEN; CDR2 reads SYDVKM. The CDR3 region is CASRTTGGGQPQHF. The CDR3 region has the DNA TGTGCCAGCAGAACGACAGGGGGCGGTCAGCCCCAGCATTTT. Full variable domain (missing parts from reference TRBV28 and TRBJ1-5): DVKVTQSSRYLVKRTGEKVFLECVQDMDHENMFWYRQDPGLGLRLIYFSYDVKMKEKGDIPEGYSVSREKKERFSLILESASTNQTSMYLCASRTTGGGQPQHFGDGTRLSIL.

V is TRBV5-4 and J is TRBJ1-1; 7 nucleotides line up with TRBD1. CDR1 is SGHNT and CDR2 is YYREEE in the germline V gene (reference sequence). The CDR3 is 15 amino acids. After removal of 0 bases from V and 5 bases from J, the junction contained 7 bases not matched to a gene. CDR3 in DNA: TGTGCCAGCAGCTTGGCCGCGACAGGGTGGACTGAAGCTTTCTTT. Translated, it gives CASSLAATGWTEAFF.